The TCR beta chain described here comes from a study of blood T cells in healthy people across ages. Study-level information: With template switching, about one barcoded beta molecule was captured per two T cells.

The second PCR ran roughly 7 to 11 cycles with a sample-barcoded 5' primer and J-beta primers. TCRdb itself ran the 5' RACE reads through MiXCR, one entry per CDR3 protein. The sample records 780,000 or so distinct CDR3 sequences, 56% being singletons. Each donor was a healthy Caucasian individual from Russia, aged about 6 to 90. Total RNA was extracted at no less than 5 micrograms per sample. J was trimmed by 15 bases and V by 1 base; bases with no gene match: 15. Germline assignment: CDR1 SGHRS and CDR2 YFSETQ. This CDR3 region has 15 residues. This clonotype has only a few counts. The rearrangement joins TRBV5-1 to TRBJ2-1; the match to TRBD2 covers 8 bases. Sequencing was performed on blood. This TCR was recovered from a man between 40 and 49 years old in good health. The CDR3 nucleotides are TGCGCCAGCAGCTTGTCAGCTAGGCTAGCGGGCGTCGGGTTCTTC. Its protein product is CASSLSARLAGVGFF.